This TCR beta chain was recovered during a study of blood T cells in healthy people across ages. Comments on this clonotype: Its antigen is not identified.

The V and J ends lost 3 bases and 7 bases respectively, with 5 bases between them. The CDR3 has 11 residues. Findings and limits, study-wide: Among T cells, TCR beta diversity per million cells dropped roughly linearly as age rose.

For the second PCR, which ran for about 7 to 11 cycles, a sample-barcoded 5' primer and a J-beta primer mix were used. TCRdb called the 5' RACE reads again in MiXCR, with one record for every CDR3 protein. The sample comprises more than 1,000,000 distinct CDR3 sequences, under 30% of which are singletons, and around 0.7% rests with the top ten. The data also belong to a second study, concerning T cells of mothers and their children. That work contributes: Per mother, over 9.5 million TCR beta CDR3 reads were obtained; per child, roughly 2.9 million. For related and unrelated pairs alike, thymic selection shapes TCR recombination output similarly.

V is TRBV12-3 or TRBV12-4 and J is TRBJ2-3; D unresolved. The sequenced material came from blood. This receptor was identified in a girl aged 2-10 years in good health. In DNA form, the CDR3 reads TGTGCCAGCAGTTTGGATTATACGCAGTATTTT. It yields the protein CASSLDYTQYF.